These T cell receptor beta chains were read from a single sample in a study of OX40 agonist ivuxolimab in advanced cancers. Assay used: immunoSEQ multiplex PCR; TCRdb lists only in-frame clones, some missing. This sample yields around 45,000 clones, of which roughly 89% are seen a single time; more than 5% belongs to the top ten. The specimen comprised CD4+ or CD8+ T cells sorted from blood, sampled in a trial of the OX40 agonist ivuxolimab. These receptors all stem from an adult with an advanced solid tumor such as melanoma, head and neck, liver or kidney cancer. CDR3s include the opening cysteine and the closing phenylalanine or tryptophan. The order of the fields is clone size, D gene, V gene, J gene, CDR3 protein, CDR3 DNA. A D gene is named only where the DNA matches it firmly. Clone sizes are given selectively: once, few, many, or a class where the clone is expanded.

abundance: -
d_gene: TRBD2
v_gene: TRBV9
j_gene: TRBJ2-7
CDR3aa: CASSVGSSGTHEQYF
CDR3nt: TGTGCCAGCAGCGTAGGGTCTAGCGGGACCCACGAGCAGTACTTC

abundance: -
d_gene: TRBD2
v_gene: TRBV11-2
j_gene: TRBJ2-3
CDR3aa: CASSRNSGISTDTQYF
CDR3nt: TGTGCCAGCAGCCGTAATAGCGGGATCAGCACAGATACGCAGTATTTT

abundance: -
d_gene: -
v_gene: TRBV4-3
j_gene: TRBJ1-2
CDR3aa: CASSQETSSYTF
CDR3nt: TGCGCCAGCAGCCAAGAGACGTCGAGCTACACCTTC

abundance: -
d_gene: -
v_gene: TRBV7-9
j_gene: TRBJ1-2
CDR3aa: CASSLRREGYGYTF
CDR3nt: TGTGCCAGCAGCTTAAGGAGGGAGGGTTACGGCTACACCTTC

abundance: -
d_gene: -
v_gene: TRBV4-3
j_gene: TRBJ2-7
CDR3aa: CASSPERANSYEQYF
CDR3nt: TGCGCCAGCAGCCCCGAACGGGCGAACTCCTACGAGCAGTACTTC

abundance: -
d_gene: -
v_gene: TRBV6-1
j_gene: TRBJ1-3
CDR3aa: CASSVDGGGNTIYF
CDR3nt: TGTGCCAGCAGTGTCGACGGCGGTGGAAACACCATATATTTT

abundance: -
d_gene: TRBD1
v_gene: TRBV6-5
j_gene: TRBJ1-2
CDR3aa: CASSFGQGAVGYTF
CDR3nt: TGTGCCAGCAGTTTTGGGCAGGGGGCGGTTGGCTACACCTTC

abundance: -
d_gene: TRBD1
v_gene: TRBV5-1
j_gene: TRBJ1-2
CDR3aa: CASSSLQGANYGYTF
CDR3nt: TGCGCCAGCAGCTCGCTACAGGGGGCGAACTATGGCTACACCTTC

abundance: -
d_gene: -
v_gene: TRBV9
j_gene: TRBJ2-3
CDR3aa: CASSTKAGTGGTDTQYF
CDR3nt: TGTGCCAGCAGCACAAAAGCGGGGACAGGCGGAACAGATACGCAGTATTTT

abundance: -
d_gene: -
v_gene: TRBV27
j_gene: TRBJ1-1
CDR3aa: CASSLAGAQVTEAFF
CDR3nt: TGTGCCAGCAGTTTGGCAGGGGCACAGGTCACTGAAGCTTTCTTT

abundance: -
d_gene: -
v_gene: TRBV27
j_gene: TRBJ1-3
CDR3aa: CASSLSPPRYRGPGNTIYF
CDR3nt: TGTGCCAGCAGTTTATCCCCCCCCCGGTATCGGGGGCCTGGAAACACCATATATTTT

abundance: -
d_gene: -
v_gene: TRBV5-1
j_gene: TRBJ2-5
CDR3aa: CASSLDTQETQYF
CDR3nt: TGCGCCAGCAGCCTGGACACGCAAGAGACCCAGTACTTC

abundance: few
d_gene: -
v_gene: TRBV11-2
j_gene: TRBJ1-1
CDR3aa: CASSSQGSNTEAFF
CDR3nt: TGTGCCAGCAGCTCCCAAGGGAGCAACACTGAAGCTTTCTTT

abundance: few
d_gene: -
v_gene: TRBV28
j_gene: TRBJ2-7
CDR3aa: CASSSTYEQYF
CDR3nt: TGTGCCAGCAGTTCAACTTACGAGCAGTACTTC

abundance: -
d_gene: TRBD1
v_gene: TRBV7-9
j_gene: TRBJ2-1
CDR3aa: CASSLAPQGAGYNEQFF
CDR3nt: TGTGCCAGCAGCTTAGCGCCACAGGGGGCGGGTTACAATGAGCAGTTCTTC

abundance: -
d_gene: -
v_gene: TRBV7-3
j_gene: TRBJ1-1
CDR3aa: CASSYMGSSEAFF
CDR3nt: TGTGCCAGCAGCTATATGGGTAGTTCTGAAGCTTTCTTT

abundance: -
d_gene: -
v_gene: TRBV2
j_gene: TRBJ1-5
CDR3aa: CASSVDRSNQPQHF
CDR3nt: TGTGCCAGCAGCGTAGACAGGAGCAATCAGCCCCAGCATTTT

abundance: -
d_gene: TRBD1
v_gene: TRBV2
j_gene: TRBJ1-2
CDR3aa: CASSDRGRPYGYTF
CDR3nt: TGTGCCAGCAGTGACAGGGGGCGTCCCTATGGCTACACCTTC

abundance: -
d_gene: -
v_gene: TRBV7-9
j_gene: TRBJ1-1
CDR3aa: CASSLEGVGSLTGAFF
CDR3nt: TGTGCCAGCAGCTTAGAGGGGGTAGGGTCCTTAACGGGAGCTTTCTTT